The 9 T cell receptor beta chains presented below share a single source sample, sequenced in a study of T cells in Graves' hyperthyroidism and ophthalmopathy (dated by TCRdb to about 2019). Libraries came from multiplex PCR. Instrument on record: Illumina HiSeq 2000. The TCR beta CDR3 regions were amplified from RNA transcripts. The TCR CDR3 was subjected to a first round of RT-PCR using the HTBI primer set and the Qiagen OneStep RT-PCR kit. TCRdb handled the public reads itself, with Q25 trimming in fastp and clone calling in MiXCR, and kept productive beta chains. Rows with a matching CDR3 protein are joined into one entry that keeps the most common DNA and genes. The sample includes under 700,000 distinct CDR3 sequences, with around 15% observed a single time. Of the sample, 15% to 20% falls within the top ten clones. Sequencing was carried out using blood. The source of these receptors is a woman aged 18-29 years with Graves' hyperthyroidism.

This clonotype was detected only a few times. This chain connects TRBV20-1 to TRBJ1-1; TRBD1 aligns across 8 bases. The J segment lost 3 bases and the V segment lost 2 bases, leaving 5 bases of the junction unmatched. The germline CDR1 and CDR2 sequences are DFQATT and SNEGSKA (reference sequence). This CDR3 has 14 residues. CDR3 in amino acids: CSARTDREYTEAFF. As DNA, the CDR3 is TGCAGTGCTAGAACGGACAGGGAGTACACTGAAGCTTTCTTT.

This clonotype was seen at least ten times. This chain joins TRBV28 and TRBJ2-7; no definite D call. V was trimmed by 2 bases and J by 3 bases, leaving 11 bases between them. The CDR3 consists of 14 residues. Looked up from germline, CDR1 is MDHEN and CDR2 is SYDVKM. For the CDR3, the DNA is TGTGCCAGCAGTTTAATAGGACCCTACTACGAGCAGTACTTC. Its protein is CASSLIGPYYEQYF.

V usage is TRBV7-9 and J usage is TRBJ1-2; no firm D call. Trimming shortened V by 1 base and J by 5 bases, and 11 bases separated the two germline ends. CDR3 length: 14 residues. CDR1 and CDR2 (germline): SEHNR, FQNEAQ (reference sequence). CDR3 sequence reads: CASSLEAPTYGYTF. CDR3 bases: TGTGCCAGCAGCTTAGAGGCACCTACTTATGGCTACACCTTC.

This clonotype has at least ten counts. This sequence joins TRBV28 and TRBJ2-1; D uncertain. Germline V gene lookup returns CDR1 MDHEN and CDR2 SYDVKM. This CDR3 comprises 12 residues. Between the trimmed V and J ends, which lost 5 bases and 10 bases, there was a span of 12 bases. The CDR3 loop is CASSGAKGEQFF. CDR3 DNA sequence: TGTGCCAGCAGTGGCGCTAAGGGAGAGCAGTTCTTC.

Points on this clonotype: Just one base apart from a much larger clone, this may be a read error. The J gene is TRBJ2-3, the V gene TRBV3-1; 8 nucleotides line up with TRBD2. Germline CDR1 is LGHDT and CDR2 is YNNKEL (reference sequence). The CDR3 is 16 amino acids. V shed 0 bases and J 2 bases; nucleotides not matched to a gene: 4. Here the CDR3 reads CASSQEVAGTTDTQYF. DNA of the CDR3: TGTGCCAGCAGCCAAGAAGTAGCGGGGACCACAGATACGCAGTATTTT.

This clonotype has at least ten counts. The V and J genes are TRBV28 and TRBJ2-7, with 14 bases identical to TRBD2. Losses at the gene ends were 6 bases for V and 4 bases for J; bases not matched to a gene: 8. Per the germline V gene, CDR1 is MDHEN and CDR2 is SYDVKM. The CDR3 is 16 amino acids. The CDR3 nucleotides read TGTGCCAGCAGACCGGGACTAGCGGGAGACCTATACGAGCAGTACTTC. Translated, it gives CASRPGLAGDLYEQYF. The complete variable domain, with remaining parts taken from reference TRBV28 and TRBJ2-7, reads DVKVTQSSRYLVKRTGEKVFLECVQDMDHENMFWYRQDPGLGLRLIYFSYDVKMKEKGDIPEGYSVSREKKERFSLILESASTNQTSMYLCASRPGLAGDLYEQYFGPGTRLTVT.

The chain recombines TRBV12-3 or TRBV12-4 with TRBJ2-5, with D possibly TRBD2 on 6 matching bases. The CDR3 has 12 residues. The V end lost 6 bases, the J end lost 9 bases, and 14 bases lay between the germline ends. The CDR3 here is CASSPHASAQYF. The CDR3 nucleotides are TGTGCCAGCAGCCCCCACGCTAGCGCCCAGTACTTC.

The chain has TRBV20-1 and TRBJ2-5, with 8 bases that match TRBD2. J gave up 1 base and V 1 base, and 8 bases lay outside the gene matches. This CDR3 has 16 residues. CDR1 is DFQATT, CDR2 SNEGSKA, per germline (reference sequence). CDR3 DNA sequence: TGCAGTGCTAGAGGAGGGACTAGTTTTAGCCAAGAGACCCAGTACTTC. Protein: CSARGGTSFSQETQYF.

This clonotype was picked up many times. The V call is TRBV28, the J call TRBJ2-6; D gene unclear. CDR1 and CDR2 from the germline V gene are MDHEN and SYDVKM. The CDR3 has 15 residues. Trimming left V 2 bases short and J 0 bases short, with 5 bases between. The CDR3 DNA sequence: TGTGCCAGCAGTTTAGATGGCTCTGGGGCCAACGTCCTGACTTTC. Its protein is CASSLDGSGANVLTF. The variable domain in full, completed from reference TRBV28 and TRBJ2-6, reads DVKVTQSSRYLVKRTGEKVFLECVQDMDHENMFWYRQDPGLGLRLIYFSYDVKMKEKGDIPEGYSVSREKKERFSLILESASTNQTSMYLCASSLDGSGANVLTFGAGSRLTVL.